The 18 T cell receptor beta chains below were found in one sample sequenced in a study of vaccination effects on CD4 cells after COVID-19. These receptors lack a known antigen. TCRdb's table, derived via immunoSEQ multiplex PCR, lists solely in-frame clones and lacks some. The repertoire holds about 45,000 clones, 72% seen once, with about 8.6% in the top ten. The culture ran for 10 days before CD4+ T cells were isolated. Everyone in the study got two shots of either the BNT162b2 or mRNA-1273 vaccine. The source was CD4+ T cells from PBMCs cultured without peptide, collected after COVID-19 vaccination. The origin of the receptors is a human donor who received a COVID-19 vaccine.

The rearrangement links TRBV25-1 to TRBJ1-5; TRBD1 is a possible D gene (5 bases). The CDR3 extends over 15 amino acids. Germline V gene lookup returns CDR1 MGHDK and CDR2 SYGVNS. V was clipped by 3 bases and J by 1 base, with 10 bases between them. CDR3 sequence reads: CASSDSGGSNQPQHF. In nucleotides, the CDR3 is TGTGCCAGCAGTGATTCCGGGGGGAGCAATCAGCCCCAGCATTTT.

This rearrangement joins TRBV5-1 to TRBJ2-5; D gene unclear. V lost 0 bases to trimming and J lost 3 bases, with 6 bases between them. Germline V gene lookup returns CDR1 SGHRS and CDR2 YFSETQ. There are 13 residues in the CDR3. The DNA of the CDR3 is TGCGCCAGCAGCTTGGCACACAAAGAGACCCAGTACTTC. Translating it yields CASSLAHKETQYF.

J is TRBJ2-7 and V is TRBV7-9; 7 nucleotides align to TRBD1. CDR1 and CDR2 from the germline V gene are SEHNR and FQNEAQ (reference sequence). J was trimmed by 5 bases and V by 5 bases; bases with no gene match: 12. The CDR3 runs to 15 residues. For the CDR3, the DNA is TGTGCCAGCAGCCCAACGACAGGGCCAAGCAACGAGCAGTACTTC. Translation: CASSPTTGPSNEQYF.

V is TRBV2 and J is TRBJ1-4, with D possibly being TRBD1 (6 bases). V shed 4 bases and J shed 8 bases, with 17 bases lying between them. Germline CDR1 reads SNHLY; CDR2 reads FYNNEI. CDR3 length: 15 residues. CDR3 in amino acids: CASSGQGGFFEKLFF. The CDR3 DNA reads TGTGCCAGCAGTGGTCAAGGGGGGTTTTTCGAAAAACTGTTTTTT.

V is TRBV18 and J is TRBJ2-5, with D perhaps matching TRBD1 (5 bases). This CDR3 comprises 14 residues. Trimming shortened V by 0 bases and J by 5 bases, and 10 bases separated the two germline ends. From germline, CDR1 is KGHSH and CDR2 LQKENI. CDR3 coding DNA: TGTGCCAGCTCACCACCGGGGCGGACCGAGACCCAGTACTTC. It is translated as CASSPPGRTETQYF.

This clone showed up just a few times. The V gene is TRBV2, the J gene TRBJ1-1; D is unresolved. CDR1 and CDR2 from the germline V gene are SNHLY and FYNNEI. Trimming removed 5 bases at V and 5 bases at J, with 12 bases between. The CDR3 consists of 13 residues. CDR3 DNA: TGTGCCAGCAGTCGGGAGGTGAGGACTGAAGCTTTCTTT. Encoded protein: CASSREVRTEAFF.

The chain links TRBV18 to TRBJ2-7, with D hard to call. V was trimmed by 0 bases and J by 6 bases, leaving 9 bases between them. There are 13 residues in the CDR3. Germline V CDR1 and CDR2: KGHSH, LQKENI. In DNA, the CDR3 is TGTGCCAGCTCACCACCCTCCCTCGGCGAGCAGTACTTC. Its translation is CASSPPSLGEQYF.

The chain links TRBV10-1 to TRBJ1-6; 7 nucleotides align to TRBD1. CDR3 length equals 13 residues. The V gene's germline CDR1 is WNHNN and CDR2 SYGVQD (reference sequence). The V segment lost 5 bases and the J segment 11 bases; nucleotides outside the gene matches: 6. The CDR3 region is CASSQDRTTPLHF. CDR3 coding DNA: TGCGCCAGCAGTCAGGACAGGACGACACCCCTCCACTTT.

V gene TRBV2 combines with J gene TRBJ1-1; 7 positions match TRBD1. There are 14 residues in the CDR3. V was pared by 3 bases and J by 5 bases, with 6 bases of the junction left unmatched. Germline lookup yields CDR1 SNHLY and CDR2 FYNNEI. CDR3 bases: TGTGCCAGCAGTGAGATAGCCAGGGGGACTGAAGCTTTCTTT. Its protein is CASSEIARGTEAFF.

CDR3 sequence reads: CASSLDLPLLMAEAFF. CDR3 DNA sequence: TGTGCCAGCAGCTTAGACCTTCCACTTTTAATGGCTGAAGCTTTCTTT. This chain joins TRBV7-9 and TRBJ1-1; no clear D. With 1 base removed from V and 6 bases from J, the gap between germline ends came to 18 bases. The CDR3 is 16 amino acids. Looked up from germline, CDR1 is SEHNR and CDR2 is FQNEAQ (reference sequence).

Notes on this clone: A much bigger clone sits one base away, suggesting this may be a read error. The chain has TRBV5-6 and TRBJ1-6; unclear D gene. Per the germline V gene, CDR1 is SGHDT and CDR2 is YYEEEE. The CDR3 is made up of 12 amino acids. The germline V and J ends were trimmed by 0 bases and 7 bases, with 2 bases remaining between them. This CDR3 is CASSLENSPLHF. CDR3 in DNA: TGTGCCAGCAGCTTGGAGAATTCACCCCTCCACTTT.

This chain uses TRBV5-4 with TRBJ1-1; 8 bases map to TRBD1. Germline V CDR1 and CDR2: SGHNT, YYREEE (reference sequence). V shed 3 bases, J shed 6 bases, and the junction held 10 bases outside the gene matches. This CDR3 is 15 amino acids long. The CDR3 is CASSSGGQGWAEAFF. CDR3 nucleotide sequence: TGTGCCAGCAGCTCTGGAGGACAGGGTTGGGCTGAAGCTTTCTTT.

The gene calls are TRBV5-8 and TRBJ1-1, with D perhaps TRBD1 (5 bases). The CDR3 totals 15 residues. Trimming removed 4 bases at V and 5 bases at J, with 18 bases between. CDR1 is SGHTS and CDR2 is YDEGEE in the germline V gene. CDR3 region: CASSRAAGRGTEAFF. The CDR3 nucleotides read TGTGCCAGCAGCCGTGCGGCGGGGCGCGGGACTGAAGCTTTCTTT.

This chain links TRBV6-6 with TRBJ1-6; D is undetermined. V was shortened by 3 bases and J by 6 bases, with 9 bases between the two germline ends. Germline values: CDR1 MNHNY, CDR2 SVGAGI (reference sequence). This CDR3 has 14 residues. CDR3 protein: CASSYPDLNSPLHF. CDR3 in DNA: TGTGCCAGCAGTTATCCAGATCTTAATTCACCCCTCCACTTT.

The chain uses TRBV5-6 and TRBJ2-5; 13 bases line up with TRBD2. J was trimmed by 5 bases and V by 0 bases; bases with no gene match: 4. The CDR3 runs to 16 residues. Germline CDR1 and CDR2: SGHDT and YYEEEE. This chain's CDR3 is CASSLAGTSGMETQYF. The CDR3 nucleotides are TGTGCCAGCAGCTTGGCCGGGACTAGCGGGATGGAGACCCAGTACTTC. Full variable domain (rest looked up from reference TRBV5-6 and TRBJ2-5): DAGVTQSPTHLIKTRGQQVTLRCSPKSGHDTVSWYQQALGQGPQFIFQYYEEEERQRGNFPDRFSGHQFPNYSSELNVNALLLGDSALYLCASSLAGTSGMETQYFGPGTRLLVL.

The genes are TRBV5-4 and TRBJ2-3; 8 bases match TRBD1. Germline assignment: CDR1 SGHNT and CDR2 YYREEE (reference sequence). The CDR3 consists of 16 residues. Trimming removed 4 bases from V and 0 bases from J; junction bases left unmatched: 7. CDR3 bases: TGTGCCAGCAGCCCCGGACAGGGAAGGAGCACAGATACGCAGTATTTT. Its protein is CASSPGQGRSTDTQYF.

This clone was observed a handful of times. CDR3 loop: CAISESSYGYTF. For the CDR3, the DNA is TGTGCCATCAGTGAGTCGTCCTATGGCTACACCTTC. This rearrangement joins TRBV10-3 to TRBJ1-2; unclear D gene. Deletions cut 0 bases from V and 4 bases from J, with 3 bases between. This CDR3 contains 12 residues. Germline CDR1 is ENHRY and CDR2 is SYGVKD.

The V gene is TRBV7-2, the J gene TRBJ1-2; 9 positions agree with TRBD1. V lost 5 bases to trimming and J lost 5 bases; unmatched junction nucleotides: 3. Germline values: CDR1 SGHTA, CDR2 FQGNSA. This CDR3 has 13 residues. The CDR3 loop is CASSLGQGYGYTF. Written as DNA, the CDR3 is TGTGCCAGCAGCCTGGGACAGGGATATGGCTACACCTTC.